These T cell receptor beta chains were read from a single sample in a study of shared clonotypes between healthy human individuals. Data came from immunoSEQ multiplex PCR; TCRdb stores just in-frame clones and leaves some out. Among approximately 2,300,000 clones, around 90% were seen once, and the ten largest hold 0.37%. Sequencing input: naive CD4+ T cells from PBMCs. These receptors came from a man younger than 35 in good health. Some clones in this sample may be carry-over from other donors' samples. Each CDR3 is given with its conserved first and last residue. D genes are given only for firm matches. The size entry is marked missing in some rows and otherwise reads once, few, many or a size class.

>TRBV5-1|TRBJ2-7|once|TRBD2
TGCGCCAGCAGCTTTACTAGCGGGAGGGCCTTCGACGAGCAGTACTTC
CASSFTSGRAFDEQYF
>TRBV6-4|TRBJ2-3|-|-
TGTGCCAGCAGTGACTCGATATCAGGTCCGCAGTATTTT
CASSDSISGPQYF
>TRBV19|TRBJ1-2|-|TRBD1
TGTGCCAGTATCCCCAACGGACAGGGGGCCTCCTATGGCTACACCTTC
CASIPNGQGASYGYTF
>TRBV4-1|TRBJ2-1|-|-
TGCGCCAGCAGCCCCGGGACCACGAACAATGAGCAGTTCTTC
CASSPGTTNNEQFF
>TRBV11-2|TRBJ1-2|-|-
TGTGCCAGCAGCTTAGATCCGGTCTATGGCTACACCTTC
CASSLDPVYGYTF
>TRBV7-3|TRBJ2-2|-|TRBD1
TGTGCCAGCAGCCCAGGGGGACCACGAAGTAACACCGGGGAGCTGTTTTTT
CASSPGGPRSNTGELFF
>TRBV27|TRBJ2-7|once|-
TGTGCCAGCAAGGGGCTAGCTACCACCTACGAGCAGTACTTC
CASKGLATTYEQYF
>TRBV5-1|TRBJ2-5|-|-
TGCGCCAGCAGCTTATCAGGGACAATAGGAGAGACCCAGTACTTC
CASSLSGTIGETQYF
>TRBV4-2|TRBJ2-7|-|TRBD1
TGTGCCAGCAGCCAAGATAACAGGGGGACGGGGGAGCAGTACTTC
CASSQDNRGTGEQYF
>TRBV6-1|TRBJ1-5|-|-
TGTGCCAGCAAGGACAGCTTCAATCAGCCCCAGCATTTT
CASKDSFNQPQHF
>TRBV5-1|TRBJ1-1|-|-
TGCGCCAGCAGCTTATCGACAGGTGGTGGAACTGAAGCTTTCTTT
CASSLSTGGGTEAFF
>TRBV5-4|TRBJ1-2|-|-
TGTGCCAGCAGCTTGTTTAAGAGTTTGTACGACAGTGGATATGGCTACACCTTC
CASSLFKSLYDSGYGYTF
>TRBV18|TRBJ2-1|-|TRBD2
TGTGCCAGCTCTCCCGGACTAGCGGAGGGGTACAATGAGCAGTTCTTC
CASSPGLAEGYNEQFF
>TRBV25-1|TRBJ1-1|-|TRBD1
TGTGCCAGCAGTGAATATTTTAGGACAGGGACCGACACTGAAGCTTTCTTT
CASSEYFRTGTDTEAFF
>TRBV10-3|TRBJ2-7|-|TRBD2
TGTGCCATCAACGAGCGGGAGTCTGCCGAGCAGTACTTC
CAINERESAEQYF
>TRBV7-3|TRBJ1-1|-|-
TGTGCCAGCAGCGTACAGGGCGGGAACACTGAAGCTTTCTTT
CASSVQGGNTEAFF
>TRBV5-4|TRBJ1-2|-|-
TGTGCCAGCAGTAGCCAGGGGTTTGGCGGCTACACCTTC
CASSSQGFGGYTF
>TRBV28|TRBJ2-5|-|-
TGTGCCAGCAGCCCCCCCCTGGGGGAGCGCCAAGAGACCCAGTACTTC
CASSPPLGERQETQYF
>TRBV6-6|TRBJ2-7|-|-
TGTGCCAGCAGTTACGGGTCCAGCGTCTCCTACGAGCAGTACTTC
CASSYGSSVSYEQYF
>TRBV4-1|TRBJ2-2|once|-
TGCGCCAGCAGCCAAGTATTAGGGGCGGGGATCGGGGAGCTGTTTTTT
CASSQVLGAGIGELFF
>TRBV6-6|TRBJ2-7|once|TRBD1
TGTGCCGGATCCCGGGACAGGGGTACCTACGAGCAGTACTTC
CAGSRDRGTYEQYF
>TRBV27|TRBJ2-6|few|TRBD1
TGTGCCAGCAGTCAAACAACAGGGGTCGGCCTGACTTTC
CASSQTTGVGLTF
>TRBV9|TRBJ2-3|-|-
TGTGCCAGCAGCGTCCTCCGGAGCACAGATACGCAGTATTTT
CASSVLRSTDTQYF
>TRBV6-4|TRBJ2-1|-|-
TGTGCCAGCTATGAGCAGTTCTTC
CASYEQFF
>TRBV5-1|TRBJ2-5|-|-
TGCGCCAGCAGCTTCGTGGGAGGAGGGGAGACCCAGTACTTC
CASSFVGGGETQYF